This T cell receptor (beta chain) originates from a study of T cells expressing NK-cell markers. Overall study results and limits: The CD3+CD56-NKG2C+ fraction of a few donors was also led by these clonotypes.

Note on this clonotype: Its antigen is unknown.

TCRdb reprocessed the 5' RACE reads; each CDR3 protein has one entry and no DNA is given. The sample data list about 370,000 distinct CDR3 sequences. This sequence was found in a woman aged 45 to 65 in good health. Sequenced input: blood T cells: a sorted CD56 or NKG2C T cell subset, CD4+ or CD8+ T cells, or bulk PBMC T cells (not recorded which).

The CDR3 here is CASSLPSGPWTQYF. The chain employs TRBV5-5 and TRBJ2-5; checking the TCRdb D call of TRBD2 is not possible without DNA. The CDR3 has 14 amino acids. Germline CDR1 is SGHKS and CDR2 is YYEKEE (reference sequence).